A single sample is the source of the 25 T cell receptor beta chains below, sequenced in a study of shared clonotypes between healthy human individuals. This table comes from immunoSEQ multiplex PCR, and its TCRdb copy is limited to in-frame clones, with some not included. This table has over 800,000 clones, more than 85% appearing once. Naive CD8 cells lacked CD45RO and underwent positive selection for CCR7, leaving out terminally differentiated effector memory CD45RA+ cells. The sequenced sample consisted of naive CD8+ T cells sorted from blood. The source of these receptors is a man younger than 45 in good health.

This clone was seen once. The CDR3 DNA follows: TGTGCCAGCAGCCACACACCGGGAAACTATGGCTACACCTTC. It codes for CASSHTPGNYGYTF. The rearrangement links TRBV28 to TRBJ1-2; D remains ambiguous. The V and J ends lost 6 bases and 2 bases respectively, with 13 bases between them. The CDR3 contains 14 residues. Germline values: CDR1 MDHEN, CDR2 SYDVKM.

The chain joins TRBV5-1 to TRBJ1-1; the match to TRBD1 covers 10 bases. The CDR3 contains 16 residues. CDR1 and CDR2 from the germline V gene are SGHRS and YFSETQ. The V gene end was trimmed by 5 bases and the J gene end by 4 bases; junction bases not matched to a gene: 11. The CDR3 DNA sequence: TGCGCCAGCAGGGGAGGGACAGGGGACTGGAGCACTGAAGCTTTCTTT. Amino acid sequence: CASRGGTGDWSTEAFF.

The chain combines TRBV4-3 with TRBJ2-7, with 8 positions matching TRBD1. J lost 4 bases, V lost 0 bases, and 8 bases had no gene match. The germline gives CDR1 LGHNA, CDR2 YSLEER. This CDR3 region has 16 residues. CDR3 sequence (DNA): TGCGCCAGCAGCCAAGATCGAACAGGGGGGTCGTACGAGCAGTACTTC. Protein product: CASSQDRTGGSYEQYF.

This clone was detected a few times. The chain recombines TRBV5-1 with TRBJ1-5; D is uncertain. The CDR3 runs to 14 residues. Germline CDR1 and CDR2: SGHRS and YFSETQ. The V and J ends lost 0 bases and 5 bases respectively, with 9 bases between them. CDR3 sequence reads: CASSLEGNYQPQHF. In nucleotides, the CDR3 is TGCGCCAGCAGCTTGGAAGGCAACTATCAGCCCCAGCATTTT.

The chain has TRBV7-8 and TRBJ2-1; 8 bases map to TRBD2. This CDR3 has 16 amino acids. Germline V gene sequence: CDR1 SGHVS, CDR2 FQNEAQ. Trimming removed 4 bases from V and 3 bases from J; junction bases left unmatched: 8. CDR3 coding DNA: TGTGCCAGCAGCTCGGGGGGGGCGGCTAACTACAATGAGCAGTTCTTC. Its translation is CASSSGGAANYNEQFF.

The chain recombines TRBV27 with TRBJ2-7, with TRBD2 matching 8 bases. Trimming took 5 bases from V and 2 from J; bases not matched to a gene: 2. The V gene's germline CDR1 is MNHEY and CDR2 SMNVEV (reference sequence). This CDR3 has 13 amino acids. CDR3 sequence: CASSPAGAYEQYF. The CDR3 DNA is TGTGCCAGCAGTCCAGCGGGAGCCTACGAGCAGTACTTC.

The gene calls are TRBV27 and TRBJ2-2; TRBD2 matches 10 bases. Germline CDR1 reads MNHEY; CDR2 reads SMNVEV (reference sequence). The V gene end was trimmed by 5 bases and the J gene end by 5 bases; junction bases not matched to a gene: 8. The CDR3 runs to 16 residues. The chain's CDR3 is CASSRPGLARTGELFF. For the CDR3, the DNA is TGTGCCAGCAGTAGGCCGGGACTAGCGAGAACCGGGGAGCTGTTTTTT.

This chain connects TRBV18 to TRBJ1-4; 7 bases are a match to TRBD1. The CDR3 contains 16 residues. The V gene's germline CDR1 is KGHSH and CDR2 LQKENI. V lost 3 bases to trimming and J lost 4 bases; unmatched junction nucleotides: 8. CDR3 DNA sequence: TGTGCCAGCTCACCCCGGGACAGCGACCTTAATGAAAAACTGTTTTTT. Translating it yields CASSPRDSDLNEKLFF.

V gene TRBV7-8 combines with J gene TRBJ2-1; 14 bases fit TRBD2. The CDR3 is 15 residues long. Germline CDR1 is SGHVS and CDR2 is FQNEAQ. V lost 5 bases and J lost 8; bases outside the gene matches: 5. The CDR3 region is CASSPRTSGGYEQFF. In DNA form, the CDR3 reads TGTGCCAGCAGCCCCAGGACTAGCGGGGGGTATGAGCAGTTCTTC.

The chain recombines TRBV9 with TRBJ2-1; no firm D call. This CDR3 is built from 15 residues. The V gene lost 1 base and the J gene lost 6 bases, with 14 bases spanning the gap. Germline V lookup: CDR1 SGDLS, CDR2 YYNGEE. The CDR3 DNA reads TGTGCCAGCAGCGTAATACCCGAACAACCCAATGAGCAGTTCTTC. Protein: CASSVIPEQPNEQFF.

V gene TRBV7-7 combines with J gene TRBJ2-1; 8 nucleotides match TRBD2. Losses at the gene ends were 5 bases for V and 7 bases for J; bases not matched to a gene: 10. Looked up from germline, CDR1 is SSHAT and CDR2 is FNYEAQ (reference sequence). The CDR3 consists of 15 residues. CDR3 loop: CASSPNGLALNEQFF. CDR3 DNA: TGTGCCAGCAGCCCCAACGGACTAGCTTTAAATGAGCAGTTCTTC. Full variable domain (outside the CDR3, taken from reference TRBV7-7 and TRBJ2-1): GAGVSQSPRYKVTKRGQDVTLRCDPISSHATLYWYQQALGQGPEFLTYFNYEAQPDKSGLPSDRFSAERPEGSISTLTIQRTEQRDSAMYRCASSPNGLALNEQFFGPGTRLTVL.

This chain joins TRBV6-6 and TRBJ2-1; the D is unclear. This CDR3 has 14 amino acids. V was cut by 2 bases and J by 9 bases, with 14 bases left in between. Germline loops: CDR1 MNHNY, CDR2 SVGAGI (reference sequence). CDR3 amino acids: CASSYPGPGVEQFF. For the CDR3, the DNA is TGTGCCAGCAGTTACCCCGGACCCGGTGTTGAGCAGTTCTTC.

This clone has just one count. The chain couples TRBV7-8 to TRBJ2-4; the D is unclear. The V end lost 1 base, the J end lost 5 bases, and 6 bases lay between the germline ends. This CDR3 has 13 amino acids. Looked up from germline, CDR1 is SGHVS and CDR2 is FQNEAQ. As DNA, the CDR3 is TGTGCCAGCAGCTTAGAGGCTCAAAACATTCAGTACTTC. Encoded protein: CASSLEAQNIQYF.

The chain combines TRBV27 with TRBJ2-1; 7 bases are a match to TRBD2. Germline V lookup: CDR1 MNHEY, CDR2 SMNVEV (reference sequence). Losses at the gene ends were 1 base for V and 2 bases for J; bases not matched to a gene: 8. This CDR3 is 17 amino acids long. The DNA for the CDR3 is TGTGCCAGCAGTTTATTGCCTAGCGGAGTACCCTACAATGAGCAGTTCTTC. It encodes CASSLLPSGVPYNEQFF.

CDR3: CASSSSPTGDTQYF. CDR3 in DNA: TGTGCCAGCAGTTCCTCCCCGACAGGGGACACCCAGTACTTC. The gene calls are TRBV27 and TRBJ2-5; 8 nucleotides align to TRBD1. The V gene end was trimmed by 4 bases and the J gene end by 8 bases; junction bases not matched to a gene: 9. Germline-derived CDR1 and CDR2 are MNHEY and SMNVEV (reference sequence). The CDR3 has 14 amino acids.

V and J are TRBV7-9 and TRBJ2-7; perhaps TRBD1 as D (6 bases). In germline, CDR1 is SEHNR, CDR2 FQNEAQ (reference sequence). The V gene lost 4 bases and the J gene lost 2 bases, with 12 bases spanning the gap. The CDR3 loop spans 14 amino acids. CDR3 in DNA: TGTGCCAGCAGCTCCCTACAGGGAACCTACGAGCAGTACTTC. Its protein is CASSSLQGTYEQYF.

The DNA of the CDR3 is TGCGCCAGCAGCCAAGAAAGGGCCCAGTACTTC. As protein: CASSQERAQYF. The chain couples TRBV4-3 to TRBJ2-5, with D unclear. Trimming removed 0 bases from V and 9 bases from J, with 5 bases in between. The CDR3 is 11 residues long. Germline V gene sequence: CDR1 LGHNA, CDR2 YSLEER.

J is TRBJ2-1 and V is TRBV18, with 7 bases matching TRBD1. With 4 bases clipped from V and 2 bases from J, the junction kept 11 bases outside the gene matches. The CDR3 loop spans 17 amino acids. Germline V gene data show CDR1 as KGHSH and CDR2 as LQKENI. Here the CDR3 reads CASSRYPADRAYNEQFF. The CDR3 nucleotides are TGTGCCAGCTCACGGTACCCGGCCGACAGGGCCTACAATGAGCAGTTCTTC.

This clone was observed once. V is TRBV7-9 and J is TRBJ1-4, with a weak D call TRBD1 (5 bases). CDR3 length: 14 amino acids. V was cut by 1 base and J by 12 bases, with 15 bases left in between. Germline loops: CDR1 SEHNR, CDR2 FQNEAQ (reference sequence). The CDR3 spells CASSLVRGGNELFF. The DNA of the CDR3 is TGTGCCAGCAGCTTAGTCCGGGGGGGAAATGAACTGTTTTTT.

The chain recombines TRBV7-9 with TRBJ2-1; 12 nucleotides match TRBD2. Germline V lookup: CDR1 SEHNR, CDR2 FQNEAQ (reference sequence). With V trimmed by 10 bases and J by 6 bases, 7 bases remained unmatched. CDR3 length: 14 amino acids. The CDR3 loop reads CAILLAGGINEQFF. The CDR3 DNA sequence: TGTGCCATCCTGCTAGCGGGGGGGATCAATGAGCAGTTCTTC.

The chain has TRBV29-1 and TRBJ2-7, with D possibly matching TRBD2 (6 bases). There are 14 residues in the CDR3. Germline CDR1 SQVTM, CDR2 ANQGSEA. Trimming left V 7 bases short and J 0 bases short, with 16 bases between. CDR3: CSAAGTPASYEQYF. The CDR3 DNA reads TGCAGCGCTGCCGGGACTCCAGCCTCCTACGAGCAGTACTTC.

The chain uses TRBV29-1 and TRBJ2-1; D possibly corresponds to TRBD1 (6 bases). V was cut by 6 bases and J by 10 bases, with 16 bases left in between. The CDR3 is 12 amino acids. CDR1 and CDR2 (germline): SQVTM, ANQGSEA. The CDR3 sequence: CSVVKTGPEQFF. The DNA of the CDR3 is TGCAGCGTCGTCAAAACAGGGCCCGAGCAGTTCTTC.

This clone was detected a few times. The gene calls are TRBV6-1 and TRBJ2-7, with 13 nucleotides matching TRBD2. Losses at the gene ends were 2 bases for V and 6 bases for J; bases not matched to a gene: 7. The CDR3 has 16 amino acids. Germline CDR1 is MNHNS and CDR2 is SASEGT. The CDR3 spells CASSESGTSGTTEQYF. For the CDR3, the DNA is TGTGCCAGCAGTGAATCGGGGACTAGCGGGACTACCGAGCAGTACTTC.

V gene TRBV19 combines with J gene TRBJ2-1; 7 bases are shared with TRBD2. V lost 3 bases to trimming and J lost 0 bases; unmatched junction nucleotides: 5. The CDR3 covers 16 residues. Per germline, CDR1 LNHDA and CDR2 SQIVND (reference sequence). The CDR3 nucleotides read TGTGCCAGTAGTATCCTGGGCGGGGGCTCCTACAATGAGCAGTTCTTC. Translation: CASSILGGGSYNEQFF.

V usage is TRBV6-1 and J usage is TRBJ2-5; D gene unclear. V lost 3 bases to trimming and J lost 5 bases, with 13 bases between them. The CDR3 loop spans 14 amino acids. Per germline, CDR1 MNHNS and CDR2 SASEGT. The CDR3 sequence: CASSDGRILETQYF. CDR3 in DNA: TGTGCCAGCAGTGACGGCAGAATTTTGGAGACCCAGTACTTC.